Listed below are T cell receptor beta chains from one sample, sequenced in a study of vaccination and CD4 T cells after COVID-19. TCRdb reprocessed the PCR reads via MiXCR and lists one record per CDR3 protein. The repertoire consists of 20,000 to 25,000 distinct CDR3 sequences, with approximately 32% occurring once and the leading ten covering roughly 10%. Their specific antigens are unknown. This specimen consisted of CD4+ T cells from blood, cultured in vitro, obtained about 7 months after SARS-CoV-2 vaccination. The origin of the receptors is a human donor who had recovered from COVID-19. Each CDR3 is given with its conserved first and last residue. D genes are given only for firm matches. Clone sizes are given selectively: once, few, many, or a class where the clone is expanded.

d_gene | abundance | len | j_gene | v_gene | CDR3nt | CDR3aa
TRBD2 | few | 16 | TRBJ2-1 | TRBV20-1 | TGCAGTGCTAGGGATCTAGCGGGGCGACTCTACAATGAGCAGTTCTTC | CSARDLAGRLYNEQFF
. | few | 15 | TRBJ1-6 | TRBV6-5 | TGTGCCAGCAGTTACTTTGAGGGCGGAAATTCACCCCTCCACTTT | CASSYFEGGNSPLHF
. | . | 12 | TRBJ1-2 | TRBV4-1 | TGCGCCAGCAGCCAGGAAGGATATGGCTACACCTTC | CASSQEGYGYTF
. | . | 14 | TRBJ2-3 | TRBV2 | TGTGCCAGCAGTCCGGGGTGGAGGACAGATACGCAGTATTTT | CASSPGWRTDTQYF
TRBD2 | few | 14 | TRBJ2-1 | TRBV20-1 | TGCAGTGCTACGGTCGCGGGGGTCTACAATGAGCAGTTCTTC | CSATVAGVYNEQFF
TRBD2 | . | 15 | TRBJ2-5 | TRBV6-1 | TGTGCCAGCAGGGAAAATAGCGGGCTTCAAGAGACCCAGTACTTC | CASRENSGLQETQYF
. | . | 13 | TRBJ1-2 | TRBV6-5 | TGTGCCAGCAGTTACGCCAGGGCCTATGGCTACACCTTC | CASSYARAYGYTF
TRBD2 | . | 16 | TRBJ2-7 | TRBV30 | TGTGCCTGGAGTGGGTCAAGCGGGGGACCCCTGTACGAGCAGTACTTC | CAWSGSSGGPLYEQYF
TRBD1 | . | 17 | TRBJ2-6 | TRBV7-3 | TGTGCCAGCAGCTCCGGACAGGGCCGCTCTGGGGCCAACGTCCTGACTTTC | CASSSGQGRSGANVLTF
TRBD1 | . | 15 | TRBJ1-6 | TRBV5-1 | TGCGCCAGCAGCCCCTCAGGGGGTGGTAATTCACCCCTCCACTTT | CASSPSGGGNSPLHF
TRBD1 | . | 14 | TRBJ1-4 | TRBV20-1 | TGCAGTGCCCGCACAGGGGGCAATAGTGAAAAACTGTTTTTT | CSARTGGNSEKLFF
. | once | 12 | TRBJ2-5 | TRBV2 | TGTGCCAGCAGTAACCTACAAGAGACCCAGTACTTC | CASSNLQETQYF
. | . | 15 | TRBJ2-7 | TRBV7-3 | TGTGCCAGCAGCTTAATGGGTGCAGGGTCCTACGAGCAGTACTTC | CASSLMGAGSYEQYF
. | . | 14 | TRBJ1-5 | TRBV19 | TGTGCCAGTAGTATAGTCCCTGGAAGACAGCCCCAGCATTTT | CASSIVPGRQPQHF
TRBD1 | once | 15 | TRBJ2-7 | TRBV6-1 | TGTGCCAGCAGTGTTGAGGACAGGATCTCCTACGAGCAGTACTTC | CASSVEDRISYEQYF
. | few | 16 | TRBJ1-6 | TRBV7-2 | TGTGCCAGCAGCTTAACATATGGCAGAACTAATTCACCCCTCCACTTT | CASSLTYGRTNSPLHF
. | . | 13 | TRBJ1-2 | TRBV7-2 | TGTGCCAGCAGCTCTTATACCGACTATGGCTACACCTTC | CASSSYTDYGYTF
. | . | 14 | TRBJ2-1 | TRBV6-2/TRBV6-3 | TGTGCCAGCAGTTACTCGAGGGTATTCAATGAGCAGTTCTTC | CASSYSRVFNEQFF
TRBD2 | . | 17 | TRBJ2-5 | TRBV7-9 | TGTGCCAGCTGCCGGACAACCCCGCAAAGGGAGGGGGAGACCCAGTACTTC | CASCRTTPQREGETQYF
. | few | 17 | TRBJ1-6 | TRBV7-2 | TGTGCCAGCAGCTTAGCGCATAACAGGGACTCTGGTTCACCCCTCCACTTT | CASSLAHNRDSGSPLHF
. | once | 12 | TRBJ1-2 | TRBV12-3/TRBV12-4 | TGTGCCAGCAGTTTAGGTAGTGGTGGCTACACCTTC | CASSLGSGGYTF
TRBD1 | . | 15 | TRBJ2-7 | TRBV10-1 | TGCGCCACCAGGGGATCCCGGGACAGAGACTACGAGCAGTACTTC | CATRGSRDRDYEQYF
. | . | 13 | TRBJ2-2 | TRBV7-3 | TGTGCCAGCAGCAAACAGGTTTCCGGGGAGCTGTTTTTT | CASSKQVSGELFF
. | . | 15 | TRBJ2-1 | TRBV9 | TGTGCCAGCAGCGTAGAGTGGGAAGTGTTTCATGAGCAGTTCTTC | CASSVEWEVFHEQFF
. | few | 13 | TRBJ1-2 | TRBV7-2 | TGTGCCAGCAGCTCAGGGACGATCTCTGGCTACACCTTC | CASSSGTISGYTF
. | . | 14 | TRBJ2-5 | TRBV5-8 | TGTGCCAGCAGCTTCAGGGTTCAGGAAGAGACCCAGTACTTC | CASSFRVQEETQYF
TRBD2 | few | 14 | TRBJ2-3 | TRBV20-1 | TGCAGTGCTAGAGTTTCGGCGGGAGCGGATACGCAGTATTTT | CSARVSAGADTQYF
TRBD2 | . | 16 | TRBJ2-1 | TRBV9 | TGTGCCAGCAGCGGCGAACTAGCGGGAGGTGGCAATGAGCAGTTCTTC | CASSGELAGGGNEQFF
TRBD2 | . | 16 | TRBJ2-5 | TRBV6-2/TRBV6-3 | TGTGCCAGCAGTTACTGGGATAGCGGGGGCCCTGAGACCCAGTACTTC | CASSYWDSGGPETQYF
TRBD1 | . | 13 | TRBJ1-1 | TRBV27 | TGTGCCAGCAGTTACAGGGGTTCTCGAGAAGCTTTCTTT | CASSYRGSREAFF
TRBD2 | . | 16 | TRBJ2-3 | TRBV2 | TGTGCCAGCAGGGAGGGACTAGCGGAGAGCACAGATACGCAGTATTTT | CASREGLAESTDTQYF
. | few | 15 | TRBJ1-6 | TRBV6-1 | TGTGCCAGCAGTGAATCGACAGCTGATAATTCACCCCTCCACTTT | CASSESTADNSPLHF
TRBD1 | . | 13 | TRBJ1-2 | TRBV20-1 | TGCAGTGCTAGAGTTCCAGGGGGATATGGCTACACCTTC | CSARVPGGYGYTF
. | . | 13 | TRBJ2-5 | TRBV2 | TGTGCCAGCAGTACCTCGGCCGGGAAGACCCAGTACTTC | CASSTSAGKTQYF
TRBD1 | . | 15 | TRBJ1-5 | TRBV19 | TGTGCCAGTAGTATACCGGGACAGGGAACTCAGCCCCAGCATTTT | CASSIPGQGTQPQHF
. | few | 14 | TRBJ1-2 | TRBV7-2 | TGTGCCAGCAGCCCCGGGGACCCCCTCTATGGCTACACCTTC | CASSPGDPLYGYTF
. | once | 19 | TRBJ2-6 | TRBV6-5 | TGTGCCAGCAGTTTCATTACAGGGAGGGGGCACTCTGGGGCCAACGTCCTGACTTTC | CASSFITGRGHSGANVLTF
TRBD1 | . | 15 | TRBJ2-7 | TRBV20-1 | TGCAGTGCCATGAGATACGACAGGGGCTCCTACGAGCAGTACTTC | CSAMRYDRGSYEQYF
. | . | 13 | TRBJ1-2 | TRBV6-1 | TGTGCCAGCAGTGCAGAGCACAACTATGGCTACACCTTC | CASSAEHNYGYTF
. | . | 15 | TRBJ2-1 | TRBV19 | TGTGCCAGTAGACCTCGGGGGAGCTCCTACAATGAGCAGTTCTTC | CASRPRGSSYNEQFF
. | . | 15 | TRBJ2-5 | TRBV11-3 | TGTGCCAGCAGCCCCCAACCGACGGTTCAAGAGACCCAGTACTTC | CASSPQPTVQETQYF
. | . | 14 | TRBJ2-1 | TRBV7-2 | TGTGCCAGCAGCTTCTCGGAGGGCCTCAGGGAGCAGTTCTTC | CASSFSEGLREQFF
. | . | 15 | TRBJ1-1 | TRBV19 | TGTGCCAGTAGGGACGAACGGGGCGCAAACACTGAAGCTTTCTTT | CASRDERGANTEAFF
TRBD2 | few | 16 | TRBJ2-1 | TRBV10-3 | TGTGCCATCAGCGACCTAGCGGGGGCCACCTACAATGAGCAGTTCTTC | CAISDLAGATYNEQFF
TRBD2 | once | 16 | TRBJ2-3 | TRBV2 | TGTGCCAGCATCCGAACACTAGCGGGAGCCCAAGATACGCAGTATTTT | CASIRTLAGAQDTQYF
. | . | 12 | TRBJ2-5 | TRBV11-3 | TGTGCCAGCAGTGGGAGTTTGGAGACCCAGTACTTC | CASSGSLETQYF
TRBD1 | . | 14 | TRBJ1-2 | TRBV27 | TGTGCCAGCAGTACAAACGACAGGGTTGGTGGCTACACCTTC | CASSTNDRVGGYTF
. | . | 14 | TRBJ1-6 | TRBV6-1 | TGTGCCAGCAGTAGATCTGGGGCGAATTCACCCCTCCACTTT | CASSRSGANSPLHF
. | few | 13 | TRBJ2-7 | TRBV20-1 | TGCAGTGCAACCCCGGGACGGAGCTACGAGCAGTACTTC | CSATPGRSYEQYF
. | few | 15 | TRBJ1-5 | TRBV6-1 | TGTGCCAGCACCGAACCCGACAGTGTCAATCAGCCCCAGCATTTT | CASTEPDSVNQPQHF